A selection of T cell receptor beta chains follows, all from one sample in a study of blood T cells in healthy people across ages. TCRdb passed the 5' RACE reads through MiXCR, listing each CDR3 protein once. Of 1.5 million to 2 million distinct CDR3 sequences listed, about 31% were seen once; the top ten hold around 11%. The sequenced sample consisted of blood. The source is a woman in her thirties in good health. Both conserved end residues are part of each CDR3. Clone size is shown for a subset of rows, as once, few, many or a class of expanded clone.

clone size	V gene	J gene	CDR3 protein
-	TRBV5-1	TRBJ1-5	CASRAVSNQPQHF
-	TRBV29-1	TRBJ1-1	CSVKWKRSNTEAFF
-	TRBV3-1	TRBJ2-7	CASSQNLDTSYEQYF
-	TRBV4-2	TRBJ2-5	CASSHLGLADQETQYF
-	TRBV20-1	TRBJ1-4	CSARDWAGDEKLFF
-	TRBV28	TRBJ2-3	CASSLPLLGTDTQYF
-	TRBV7-3	TRBJ2-6	CASSLTGGAGANVLTF
few	TRBV20-1	TRBJ2-3	CSAGLAGPTQYF
few	TRBV28	TRBJ2-7	CASISGTSGTDEQYF
many	TRBV28	TRBJ2-5	CACGTGEETQYF
-	TRBV6-5	TRBJ1-5	CASSYLGAGQPQHF
many	TRBV9	TRBJ2-3	CASSAGLAGGSDTQYF
-	TRBV24-1	TRBJ1-5	CATSEATNQPQHF
once	TRBV7-2	TRBJ2-3	CASSHGPDTDTQYF
few	TRBV2	TRBJ2-1	CASSEKASGGNEQFF
-	TRBV6-1	TRBJ1-2	CASRGTVALSYGYTF